This TCR beta chain was sequenced during a study of T-cell reconstitution after alpha-beta-depleted transplantation in children. Whole-study findings and limits: About two months after transplant, alpha-beta T cells reportedly came from several hundred expanded graft clones. Day-60 TCRbeta diversity that was high in some patients was derived from surviving recipient T cells and thymic progenitors. Newly made T cells mostly supplied T-cell counts and diversity one year after transplant.

Trimming removed 2 bases from V and 0 bases from J, with 12 bases in between. This CDR3 spans 16 amino acids. CDR1 and CDR2 from the germline V gene are SGHTA and FQGNSA. As regards this clonotype: Its matching antigen is unknown.

Unique molecular identifiers were used to barcode this TCRbeta library. TCRdb redid the calling of the PCR reads with MiXCR, one entry per CDR3 protein. The data show over 150,000 distinct CDR3 sequences, with around 7% seen just once and more than 5.5% held by the top ten. This TCR came from a boy aged 2 to 10 with acute lymphoblastic leukemia, due to receive a stem cell transplant. The sample in question was PBMCs, obtained before TCRalphabeta/CD19-depleted stem cell transplant. The chain has TRBV7-2 and TRBJ2-3; D unresolved. CDR3 DNA: TGTGCCAGCAGCTTACGCGCCATAAGTAGCACAGATACGCAGTATTTT. This sequence encodes CASSLRAISSTDTQYF. Variable domain in full (rest from reference TRBV7-2 and TRBJ2-3): GAGVSQSPSNKVTEKGKDVELRCDPISGHTALYWYRQSLGQGLEFLIYFQGNSAPDKSGLPSDRFSAERTGGSVSTLTIQRTQQEDSAVYLCASSLRAISSTDTQYFGPGTRLTVL.